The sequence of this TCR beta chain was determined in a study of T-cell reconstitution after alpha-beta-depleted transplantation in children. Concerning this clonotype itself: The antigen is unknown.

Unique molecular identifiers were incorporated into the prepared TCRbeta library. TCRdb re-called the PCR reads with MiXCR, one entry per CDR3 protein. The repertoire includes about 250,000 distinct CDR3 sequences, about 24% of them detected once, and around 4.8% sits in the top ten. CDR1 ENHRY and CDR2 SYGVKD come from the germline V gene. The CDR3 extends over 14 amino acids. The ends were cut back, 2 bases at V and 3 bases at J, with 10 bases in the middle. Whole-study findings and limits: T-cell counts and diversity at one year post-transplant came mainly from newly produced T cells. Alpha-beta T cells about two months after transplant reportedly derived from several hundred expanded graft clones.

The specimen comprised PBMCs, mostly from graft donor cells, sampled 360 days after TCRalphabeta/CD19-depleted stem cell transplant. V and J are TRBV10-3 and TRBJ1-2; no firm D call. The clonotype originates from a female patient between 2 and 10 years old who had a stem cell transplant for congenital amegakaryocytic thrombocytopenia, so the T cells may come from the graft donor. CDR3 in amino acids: CAISEPGPYYGYTF. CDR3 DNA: TGTGCCATCAGTGAGCCCGGACCGTACTATGGCTACACCTTC.